This is a list of T cell receptor beta chains from one sample in a study of blood T cell repertoires in COVID-19. The data were produced by immunoSEQ multiplex PCR, yet TCRdb's version contains in-frame clones alone and is incomplete. There are about 280,000 clones in the sample; 85% occur only once, and roughly 15% lies in the top ten. The specimen was peripheral blood. The origin of the receptors is a human donor in a cohort sampled during active COVID-19. Both conserved end residues are part of each CDR3. The D gene is left open where the match is weak. Clone size is shown for a subset of rows, as once, few, many or a class of expanded clone.

d_call	v_call	clone_size	j_call	cdr3_aa	cdr3_nt
NA	TRBV6-2/TRBV6-3	NA	TRBJ2-2	CASSYLSRGELFF	TGTGCCAGCAGTTACCTGTCTCGGGGGGAGCTGTTTTTT
TRBD1	TRBV5-1	NA	TRBJ2-1	CASSLITGAGNEQFF	TGCGCCAGCAGCTTGATAACAGGGGCTGGCAATGAGCAGTTCTTC
NA	TRBV3-1/TRBV3-2	NA	TRBJ1-1	CASSHIHSGTEAFF	TGTGCCAGCAGCCACATCCATTCGGGAACTGAAGCTTTCTTT
NA	TRBV5-5	NA	TRBJ2-1	CASSLAVEVTYNEQFF	TGTGCCAGCAGCTTGGCGGTGGAGGTTACCTACAATGAGCAGTTCTTC
NA	TRBV5-1	NA	TRBJ2-7	CASSSAGMAYEQYF	TGCGCCAGCAGCTCGGCAGGGATGGCCTACGAGCAGTACTTC
TRBD2	TRBV19	NA	TRBJ2-1	CASSVTSGKNNEQFF	TGTGCCAGTAGTGTGACTAGCGGGAAAAACAATGAGCAGTTCTTC
TRBD1	TRBV28	NA	TRBJ1-5	CASRVTGVSNQPQHF	TGTGCCAGCAGGGTTACAGGGGTTAGCAATCAGCCCCAGCATTTT
TRBD1	TRBV2	NA	TRBJ1-5	CASRDQGAGNQPQHF	TGTGCCAGCAGAGATCAGGGGGCTGGCAATCAGCCCCAGCATTTT
TRBD1	TRBV28	NA	TRBJ1-2	CASSVPRDRGFGYTF	TGTGCCAGCAGTGTACCCCGGGACAGGGGGTTTGGCTACACCTTC
TRBD2	TRBV5-1	once	TRBJ2-1	CASSPGTSGSSYLHEQFF	TGCGCCAGCAGCCCGGGGACTAGCGGGAGTTCTTATCTCCATGAGCAGTTCTTC
TRBD1	TRBV19	NA	TRBJ2-5	CARGQGTKTQYF	TGTGCCAGGGGACAGGGGACGAAGACCCAGTACTTC
TRBD1	TRBV5-1	NA	TRBJ2-1	CASSLARQGFADEQFF	TGCGCCAGCAGCTTGGCCCGACAGGGGTTCGCCGATGAGCAGTTCTTC
NA	TRBV28	NA	TRBJ1-3	CASSFGPKGTNRRKTNTIYF	TGTGCCAGCAGTTTCGGTCCTAAGGGAACTAACAGGAGAAAAACCAACACCATATATTTT
NA	TRBV18	NA	TRBJ2-1	CASSPPVDTGNEQFF	TGTGCCAGCTCACCACCGGTAGACACAGGGAATGAGCAGTTCTTC
NA	TRBV28	NA	TRBJ1-5	CASSRSQGLNQPQHF	TGTGCCAGCTCACGCAGCCAAGGACTTAATCAGCCCCAGCATTTT
TRBD2	TRBV18	NA	TRBJ2-1	CASSPPNGRSYNEQFF	TGTGCCAGCTCACCACCGAACGGGAGGTCCTACAATGAGCAGTTCTTC
NA	TRBV10-3	once	TRBJ1-5	CAIRDSTNQPQHF	TGTGCCATCAGGGACTCCACAAATCAGCCCCAGCATTTT
TRBD1	TRBV27	NA	TRBJ1-5	CASSAGTGAQPQHF	TGTGCCAGCAGTGCCGGGACAGGGGCTCAGCCCCAGCATTTT
NA	TRBV18	NA	TRBJ1-1	CASSRQAQNTEAFF	TGTGCCAGCTCCCGACAGGCCCAGAACACTGAAGCTTTCTTT
TRBD1	TRBV7-9	NA	TRBJ2-1	CASSLMGQGMGEQFF	TGTGCCAGCAGCTTGATGGGACAGGGGATGGGTGAGCAGTTCTTC
NA	TRBV6-1	many	TRBJ2-7	CASSESTTLSSYEQYF	TGTGCCAGCAGTGAATCAACGACTCTCAGCTCCTACGAGCAGTACTTC
TRBD2	TRBV4-1	NA	TRBJ2-4	CASSRSTSDLAKNIQYF	TGCGCCAGCAGCCGATCAACTAGCGACTTAGCCAAAAACATTCAGTACTTC
TRBD2	TRBV5-6	once	TRBJ2-2	CASSQGGWELFF	TGTGCCAGCAGCCAGGGAGGGTGGGAGCTGTTTTTT
NA	TRBV7-9	few	TRBJ1-6	CASSLSTGYSPLHF	TGTGCCAGCAGCCTATCGACAGGTTATTCACCCCTCCACTTT
NA	TRBV10-1	NA	TRBJ1-2	CASSESNGDTREGGYTF	TGCGCCAGCAGTGAGTCGAACGGCGACACCAGGGAAGGAGGCTACACCTTC